This T cell receptor (beta chain) was captured by sequencing in a study of blood T cell repertoires in COVID-19. Study-level information: The samples span acute and convalescent COVID-19 from the United States, Italy and Spain. T cells, B-cell-depleted T cells, or PBMCs provided the cDNA or gDNA that served as material.

This CDR3 contains 15 residues. The germline V gene has CDR1 SGHRS and CDR2 YFSETQ. V dropped 4 bases and J dropped 2; count of bases not matched to a gene: 6. Participant reports of clinical history set cohort assignment. Resolution of symptoms, clearance, or two negative PCRs was present in recovered Cohort 3 donors. This table comes from immunoSEQ multiplex PCR, and its TCRdb copy is limited to in-frame clones, with some not included. This table holds about 290,000 clones, about 89% found once. The sequencing input was PBMCs or T cells enriched from blood (not recorded which). This receptor was obtained from a woman aged 40 to 49 who had recovered from COVID-19. The rearrangement joins TRBV5-1 to TRBJ1-2; 9 bases agree with TRBD1. Written as DNA, the CDR3 is TGCGCCAGCAGCCCAGACGGACAGGGGAACTATGGCTACACCTTC. Translating it yields CASSPDGQGNYGYTF.